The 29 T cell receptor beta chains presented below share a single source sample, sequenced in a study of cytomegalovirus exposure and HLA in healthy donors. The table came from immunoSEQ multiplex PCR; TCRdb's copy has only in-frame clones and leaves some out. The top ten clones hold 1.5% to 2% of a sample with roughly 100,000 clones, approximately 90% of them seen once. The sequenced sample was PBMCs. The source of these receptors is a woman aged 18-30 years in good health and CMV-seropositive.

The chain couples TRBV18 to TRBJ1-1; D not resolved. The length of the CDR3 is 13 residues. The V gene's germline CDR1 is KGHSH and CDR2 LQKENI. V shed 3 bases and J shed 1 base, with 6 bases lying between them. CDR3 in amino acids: CASSPTSNTEAFF. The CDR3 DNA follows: TGTGCCAGCTCACCCACATCGAACACTGAAGCTTTCTTT.

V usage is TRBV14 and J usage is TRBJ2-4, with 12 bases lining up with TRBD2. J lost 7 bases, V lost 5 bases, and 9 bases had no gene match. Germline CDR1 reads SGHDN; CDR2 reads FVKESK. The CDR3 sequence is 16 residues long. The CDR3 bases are TGTGCCAGCAGCAAAGTTCGGACTAGCGGGATGAACATTCAGTACTTC. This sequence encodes CASSKVRTSGMNIQYF.

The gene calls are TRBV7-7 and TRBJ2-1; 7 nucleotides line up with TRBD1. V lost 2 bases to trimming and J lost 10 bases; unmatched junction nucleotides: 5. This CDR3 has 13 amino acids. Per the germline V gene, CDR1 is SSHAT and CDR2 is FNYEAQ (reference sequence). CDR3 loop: CASSLTGAREQFF. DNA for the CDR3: TGTGCCAGCAGCTTAACAGGGGCTCGAGAGCAGTTCTTC. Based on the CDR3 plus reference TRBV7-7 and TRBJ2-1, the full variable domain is GAGVSQSPRYKVTKRGQDVTLRCDPISSHATLYWYQQALGQGPEFLTYFNYEAQPDKSGLPSDRFSAERPEGSISTLTIQRTEQRDSAMYRCASSLTGAREQFFGPGTRLTVL.

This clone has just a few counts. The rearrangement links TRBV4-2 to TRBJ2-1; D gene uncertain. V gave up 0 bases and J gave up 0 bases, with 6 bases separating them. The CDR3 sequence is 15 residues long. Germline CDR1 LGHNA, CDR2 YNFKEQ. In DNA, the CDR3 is TGTGCCAGCAGCCAAGATTTCTACTCCTACAATGAGCAGTTCTTC. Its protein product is CASSQDFYSYNEQFF.

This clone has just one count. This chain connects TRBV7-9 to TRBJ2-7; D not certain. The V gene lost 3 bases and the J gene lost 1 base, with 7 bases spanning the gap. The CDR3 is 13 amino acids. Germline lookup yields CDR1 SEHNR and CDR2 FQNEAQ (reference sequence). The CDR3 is CASSFDTSYEQYF. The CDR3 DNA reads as TGTGCCAGCAGCTTCGACACGTCCTACGAGCAGTACTTC.

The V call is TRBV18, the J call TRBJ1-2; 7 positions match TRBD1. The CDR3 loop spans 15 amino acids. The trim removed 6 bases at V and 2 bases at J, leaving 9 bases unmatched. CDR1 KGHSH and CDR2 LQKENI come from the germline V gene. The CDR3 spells CASSPLQGKNYGYTF. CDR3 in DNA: TGTGCCAGCTCCCCGCTACAGGGGAAAAACTATGGCTACACCTTC. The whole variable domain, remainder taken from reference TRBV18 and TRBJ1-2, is NAGVMQNPRHLVRRRGQEARLRCSPMKGHSHVYWYRQLPEEGLKFMVYLQKENIIDESGMPKERFSAEFPKEGPSILRIQQVVRGDSAAYFCASSPLQGKNYGYTFGSGTRLTVV.

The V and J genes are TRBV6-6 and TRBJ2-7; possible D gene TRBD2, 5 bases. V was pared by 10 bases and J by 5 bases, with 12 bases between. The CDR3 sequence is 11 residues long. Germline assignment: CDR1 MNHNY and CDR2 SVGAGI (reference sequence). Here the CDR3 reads CANPPRDEQYF. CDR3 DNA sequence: TGTGCCAACCCACCGCGGGACGAGCAGTACTTC.

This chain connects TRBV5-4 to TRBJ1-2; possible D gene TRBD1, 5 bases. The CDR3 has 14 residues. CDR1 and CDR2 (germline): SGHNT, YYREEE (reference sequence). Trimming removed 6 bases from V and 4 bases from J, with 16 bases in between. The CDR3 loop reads CASNQDMGLYGYTF. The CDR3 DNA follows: TGTGCCAGCAACCAAGATATGGGACTCTATGGCTACACCTTC.

For the CDR3, the DNA is TGTGCCAGCTCACCACCGTCTACAGGGCGTAGGGAGACCCAGTACTTC. It translates to CASSPPSTGRRETQYF. The chain is built from TRBV18 and TRBJ2-5; a weak D match, TRBD1 (6 bases). Germline V gene data show CDR1 as KGHSH and CDR2 as LQKENI. The CDR3 loop spans 16 amino acids. Trimming stripped 0 bases from V and 5 bases from J, with 16 bases between.

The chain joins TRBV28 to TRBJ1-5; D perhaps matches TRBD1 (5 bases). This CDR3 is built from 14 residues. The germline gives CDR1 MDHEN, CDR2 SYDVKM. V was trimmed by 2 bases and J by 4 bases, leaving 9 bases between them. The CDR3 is CASSLRPGNQPQHF. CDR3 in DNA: TGTGCCAGCAGTTTACGTCCAGGGAATCAGCCCCAGCATTTT.

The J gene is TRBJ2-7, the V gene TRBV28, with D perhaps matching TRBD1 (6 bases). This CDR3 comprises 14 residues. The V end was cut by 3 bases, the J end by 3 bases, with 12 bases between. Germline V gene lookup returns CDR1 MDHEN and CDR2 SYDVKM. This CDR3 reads CASSFAGEIYEQYF. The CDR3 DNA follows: TGTGCCAGCAGTTTCGCAGGGGAGATCTACGAGCAGTACTTC.

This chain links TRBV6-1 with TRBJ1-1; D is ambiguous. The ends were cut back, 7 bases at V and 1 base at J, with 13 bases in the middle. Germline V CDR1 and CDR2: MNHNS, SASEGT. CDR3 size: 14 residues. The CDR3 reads CASTPVRGNTEAFF. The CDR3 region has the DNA TGTGCCAGCACTCCGGTGCGAGGGAACACTGAAGCTTTCTTT.

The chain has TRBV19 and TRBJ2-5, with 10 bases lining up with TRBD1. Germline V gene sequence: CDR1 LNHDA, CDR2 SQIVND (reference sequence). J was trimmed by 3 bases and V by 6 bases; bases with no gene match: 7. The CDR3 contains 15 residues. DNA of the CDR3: TGTGCCAGTAGCGTTGGGACAGGGGTCGAAGAGACCCAGTACTTC. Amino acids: CASSVGTGVEETQYF.

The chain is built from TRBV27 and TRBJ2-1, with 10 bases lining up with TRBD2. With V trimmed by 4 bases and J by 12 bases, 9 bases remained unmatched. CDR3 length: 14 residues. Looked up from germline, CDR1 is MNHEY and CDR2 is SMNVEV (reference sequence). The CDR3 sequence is CASSSSGGVLSQFF. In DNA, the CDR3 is TGTGCCAGCAGTTCCAGCGGGGGGGTGCTTTCGCAGTTCTTC.

The CDR3 is CASRLPGSYEQYV. As DNA, the CDR3 is TGTGCCAGCAGACTCCCGGGGTCCTACGAGCAGTACGTC. The chain couples TRBV6-1 to TRBJ2-7, with D possibly being TRBD2 (5 bases). In germline, CDR1 is MNHNS, CDR2 SASEGT. Trimming pared 6 bases from V and 1 base from J, leaving 10 bases between. The length of the CDR3 is 13 residues.

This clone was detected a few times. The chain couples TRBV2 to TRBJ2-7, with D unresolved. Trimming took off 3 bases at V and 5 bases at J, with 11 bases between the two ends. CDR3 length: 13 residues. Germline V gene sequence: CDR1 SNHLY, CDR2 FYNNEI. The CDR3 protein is CASSDLAEHEQYF. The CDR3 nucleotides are TGTGCCAGCAGTGATCTGGCTGAACACGAGCAGTACTTC. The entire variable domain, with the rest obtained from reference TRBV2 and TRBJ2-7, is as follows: EPEVTQTPSHQVTQMGQEVILRCVPISNHLYFYWYRQILGQKVEFLVSFYNNEISEKSEIFDDQFSVERPDGSNFTLKIRSTKLEDSAMYFCASSDLAEHEQYFGPGTRLTVT.

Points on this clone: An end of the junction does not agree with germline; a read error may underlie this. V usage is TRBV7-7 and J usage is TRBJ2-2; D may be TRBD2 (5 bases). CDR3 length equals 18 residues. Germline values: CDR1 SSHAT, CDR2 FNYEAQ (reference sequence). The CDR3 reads CASSPPRITGRFTGELFF. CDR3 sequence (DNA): TGTGCTAGCAGCCCCCCTAGGATAACGGGAAGGTTCACCGGGGAGCTGTTTTTT.

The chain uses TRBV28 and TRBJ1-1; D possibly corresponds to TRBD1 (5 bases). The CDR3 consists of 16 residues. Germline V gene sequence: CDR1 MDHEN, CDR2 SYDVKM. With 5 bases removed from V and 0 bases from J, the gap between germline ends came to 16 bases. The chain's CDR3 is CASSPQGGRVNTEAFF. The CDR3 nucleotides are TGTGCCAGCAGTCCCCAGGGTGGTAGGGTGAACACTGAAGCTTTCTTT.

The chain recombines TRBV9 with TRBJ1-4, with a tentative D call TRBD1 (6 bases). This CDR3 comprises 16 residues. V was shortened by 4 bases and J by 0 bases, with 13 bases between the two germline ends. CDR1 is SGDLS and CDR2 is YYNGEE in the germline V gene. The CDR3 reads CASSPSGGPTNEKLFF. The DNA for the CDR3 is TGTGCCAGCAGCCCGAGTGGGGGCCCAACTAATGAAAAACTGTTTTTT.

The CDR3 spells CASSIEARNSPLHF. The CDR3 DNA follows: TGTGCCAGTAGTATAGAGGCCAGGAATTCACCCCTCCACTTT. The rearrangement uses TRBV19 and TRBJ1-6; D not resolved. With 0 bases removed from V and 7 bases from J, the gap between germline ends came to 7 bases. The CDR3 sequence is 14 residues long. CDR1 and CDR2 from the germline V gene are LNHDA and SQIVND (reference sequence).

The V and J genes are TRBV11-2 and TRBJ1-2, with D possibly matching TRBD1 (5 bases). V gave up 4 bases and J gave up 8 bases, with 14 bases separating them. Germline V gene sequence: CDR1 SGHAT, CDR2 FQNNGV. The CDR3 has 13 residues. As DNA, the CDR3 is TGTGCCAGCAGCTCACCTACAGGAGCCGGCTACACCTTC. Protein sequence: CASSSPTGAGYTF.

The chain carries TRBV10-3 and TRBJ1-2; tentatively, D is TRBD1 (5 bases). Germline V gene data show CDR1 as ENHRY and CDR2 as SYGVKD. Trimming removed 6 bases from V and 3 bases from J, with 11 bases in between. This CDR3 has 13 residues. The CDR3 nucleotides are TGTGCCATCAGGGCGGACAACTACTATGGCTACACCTTC. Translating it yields CAIRADNYYGYTF.

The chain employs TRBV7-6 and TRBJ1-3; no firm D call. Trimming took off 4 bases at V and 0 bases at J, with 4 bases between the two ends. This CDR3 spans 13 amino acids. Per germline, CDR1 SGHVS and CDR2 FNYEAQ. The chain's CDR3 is CASSSVSGNTIYF. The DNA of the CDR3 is TGTGCCAGCAGCTCCGTCTCTGGAAACACCATATATTTT.

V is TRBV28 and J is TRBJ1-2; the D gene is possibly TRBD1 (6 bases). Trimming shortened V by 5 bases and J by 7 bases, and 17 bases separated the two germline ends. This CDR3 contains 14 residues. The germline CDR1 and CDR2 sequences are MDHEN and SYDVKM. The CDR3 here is CASSPQGPPSGYTF. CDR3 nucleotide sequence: TGTGCCAGCAGTCCACAGGGACCCCCGTCTGGCTACACCTTC.

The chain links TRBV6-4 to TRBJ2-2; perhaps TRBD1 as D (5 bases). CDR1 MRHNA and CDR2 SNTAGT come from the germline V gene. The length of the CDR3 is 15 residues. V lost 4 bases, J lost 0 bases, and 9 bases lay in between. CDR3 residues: CASSVDNPNTGELFF. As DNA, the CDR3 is TGTGCCAGCAGTGTGGACAACCCGAACACCGGGGAGCTGTTTTTT.

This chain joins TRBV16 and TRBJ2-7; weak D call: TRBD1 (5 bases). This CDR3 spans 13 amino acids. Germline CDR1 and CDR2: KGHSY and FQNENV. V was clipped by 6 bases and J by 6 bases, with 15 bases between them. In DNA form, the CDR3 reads TGTGCCAGCAGTTCAGGACAAGTCGGCGAGCAGTACTTC. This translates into CASSSGQVGEQYF.

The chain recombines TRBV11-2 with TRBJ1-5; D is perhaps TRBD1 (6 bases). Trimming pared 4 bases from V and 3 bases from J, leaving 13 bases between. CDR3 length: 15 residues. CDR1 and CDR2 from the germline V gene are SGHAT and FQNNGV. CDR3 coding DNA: TGTGCCAGCAGCTGGGGGCAGGGGATCAATCAGCCCCAGCATTTT. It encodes CASSWGQGINQPQHF. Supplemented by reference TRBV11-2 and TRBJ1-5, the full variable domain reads EAGVAQSPRYKIIEKRQSVAFWCNPISGHATLYWYQQILGQGPKLLIQFQNNGVVDDSQLPKDRFSAERLKGVDSTLKIQPAKLEDSAVYLCASSWGQGINQPQHFGDGTRLSIL.

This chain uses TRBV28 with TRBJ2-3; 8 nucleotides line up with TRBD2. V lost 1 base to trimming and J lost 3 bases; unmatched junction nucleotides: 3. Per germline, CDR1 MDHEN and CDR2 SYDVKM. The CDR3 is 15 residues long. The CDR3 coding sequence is TGTGCCAGCAGTTTATCCAGCGGGGGAACAGATACGCAGTATTTT. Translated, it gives CASSLSSGGTDTQYF.

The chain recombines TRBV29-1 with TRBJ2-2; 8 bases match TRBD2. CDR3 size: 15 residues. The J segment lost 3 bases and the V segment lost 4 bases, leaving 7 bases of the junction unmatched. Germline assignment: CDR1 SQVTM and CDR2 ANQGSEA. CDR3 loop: CSVGQAGVYTGELFF. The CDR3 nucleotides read TGCAGCGTTGGTCAAGCGGGGGTTTACACCGGGGAGCTGTTTTTT.